This is a list of T cell receptor beta chains from one sample in a study of cytomegalovirus exposure and HLA in healthy donors. Sequenced by immunoSEQ multiplex PCR; TCRdb stores in-frame clones only, minus some. The sample lists around 130,000 clones; about 76% were seen once. Sample: PBMCs. Receptors were obtained from a man in his forties in good health and CMV-seropositive. Both conserved end residues are part of each CDR3. The D gene is left open where the match is weak. Size values are once, few and many counts, or a class for expanded clones, and some rows have none.

D: NA; V: TRBV12-5; size: once; J: TRBJ2-7; DNA: TGTGCTAGTGGTCAGGACATCTACTACGAGCAGTACTTC; CDR3: CASGQDIYYEQYF
D: NA; V: TRBV5-4; size: NA; J: TRBJ2-1; DNA: TGTGCCAGCAGCTTGGCCTTACTAGGTAGGAATGAGCAGTTCTTC; CDR3: CASSLALLGRNEQFF
D: TRBD1; V: TRBV19; size: once; J: TRBJ1-5; DNA: TGTGCCAGTAGTATAGATCTAACCGGGACAGGGAATCAGCCCCAGCATTTT; CDR3: CASSIDLTGTGNQPQHF
D: NA; V: TRBV15; size: NA; J: TRBJ2-1; DNA: TGTGCCACCAGCAGAGATGAGGAACAGGGGTTCTTC; CDR3: CATSRDEEQGFF
D: NA; V: TRBV11-2; size: NA; J: TRBJ1-6; DNA: TGTGCCAGCAGCTTAGGGACGAGGGCCTATAATTCACCCCTCCACTTT; CDR3: CASSLGTRAYNSPLHF
D: NA; V: TRBV19; size: NA; J: TRBJ2-2; DNA: TGTGCCAGCAACCGGGAGTGGGCCGGGGAGCTGTTTTTT; CDR3: CASNREWAGELFF
D: TRBD2; V: TRBV5-1; size: NA; J: TRBJ2-3; DNA: TGCGCCAGCAGCTTAAGTAGCGGGAGGGCCCTCGGCACAGATACGCAGTATTTT; CDR3: CASSLSSGRALGTDTQYF
D: NA; V: TRBV15; size: NA; J: TRBJ1-5; DNA: TGTGCCACCAGCACCTTCTGGACAGAGGCCCCAAATAGCAATCAGCCCCAGCATTTT; CDR3: CATSTFWTEAPNSNQPQHF
D: NA; V: TRBV7-2; size: NA; J: TRBJ1-2; DNA: TGTGCCAGCAGCTTCAATAACTATGGCTACACCTTC; CDR3: CASSFNNYGYTF
D: TRBD2; V: TRBV4-1; size: NA; J: TRBJ2-1; DNA: TGCGCCAGCAGCCAAGATCGGACTAGCGGGAAGTACAATGAGCAGTTCTTC; CDR3: CASSQDRTSGKYNEQFF
D: TRBD2; V: TRBV2; size: few; J: TRBJ2-1; DNA: TGTGCCAGCAGCACCGGGACTAGCAGGTTCTTC; CDR3: CASSTGTSRFF
D: TRBD1; V: TRBV6-5; size: NA; J: TRBJ1-3; DNA: TGTGCCAGCAGGGGACAGACGGTCTCTGGAAACACCATATATTTT; CDR3: CASRGQTVSGNTIYF
D: NA; V: TRBV7-2; size: NA; J: TRBJ2-2; DNA: TGTGCCAGCAGATTAAACAGGGAGGGCGGGGAGCTGTTTTTT; CDR3: CASRLNREGGELFF
D: TRBD2; V: TRBV9; size: NA; J: TRBJ2-5; DNA: TGTGCCAGCAGTGTAGCGGGAGCCAAAGAGACCCAGTACTTC; CDR3: CASSVAGAKETQYF
D: TRBD1; V: TRBV9; size: NA; J: TRBJ2-5; DNA: TGTGCCAGCAGCTCCGGACAGGGCAGGGGAGAGACCCAGTACTTC; CDR3: CASSSGQGRGETQYF
D: NA; V: TRBV19; size: few; J: TRBJ1-2; DNA: TGTGCCAGTAGTGTACAGGGTGACTATGGCTACACCTTC; CDR3: CASSVQGDYGYTF
D: TRBD2; V: TRBV28; size: NA; J: TRBJ2-1; DNA: TGTGCCAGCGTTGGCGGGGGGGCTAATGAGCAGTTCTTC; CDR3: CASVGGGANEQFF
D: NA; V: TRBV27; size: NA; J: TRBJ2-7; DNA: TGTGCCAGCAGTTTATCAACAGGGTGGGAGCAGTACTTC; CDR3: CASSLSTGWEQYF
D: TRBD1; V: TRBV4-1; size: NA; J: TRBJ1-6; DNA: TGCGCCAGCAGCCAAGCCCTACAGGGGACGGGTTCACCCCTCCACTTT; CDR3: CASSQALQGTGSPLHF
D: TRBD2; V: TRBV2; size: few; J: TRBJ2-3; DNA: TGTGCCAGCAGGCCCGGGACTAGCGGACGCAGCACAGATACGCAGTATTTT; CDR3: CASRPGTSGRSTDTQYF
D: NA; V: TRBV5-4; size: NA; J: TRBJ1-2; DNA: TGTGCCAGCAGCTTTATAGGGGGGGAGTATGGCTACACCTTC; CDR3: CASSFIGGEYGYTF
D: TRBD1; V: TRBV7-2; size: NA; J: TRBJ1-3; DNA: TGTGCCAGCAGCTTATGGACAGGGGGGAGAAACACCATATATTTT; CDR3: CASSLWTGGRNTIYF
D: NA; V: TRBV6-5; size: few; J: TRBJ1-1; DNA: TGTGCCACACACCCCCGGGGTGGGAACACTGAAGCTTTCTTT; CDR3: CATHPRGGNTEAFF
D: NA; V: TRBV19; size: NA; J: TRBJ1-1; DNA: TGTGCCAGTAGTATATTCTGGGCAGATCTGAACACTGAAGCTTTCTTT; CDR3: CASSIFWADLNTEAFF
D: TRBD1; V: TRBV6-1; size: NA; J: TRBJ2-7; DNA: TGTGCCAGCAGTGAAAGGGGACAGGGATCCTACGAGCAGTACTTC; CDR3: CASSERGQGSYEQYF
D: TRBD1; V: TRBV5-5; size: NA; J: TRBJ1-4; DNA: TGTGCCAGCAGCCTCCGAAGACAGGGGCCCGAAAAACTGTTTTTT; CDR3: CASSLRRQGPEKLFF
D: NA; V: TRBV11-2; size: NA; J: TRBJ2-1; DNA: TGTGCCAGCAGCTTAGGTAGTAACAATGAGCAGTTCTTC; CDR3: CASSLGSNNEQFF
D: TRBD2; V: TRBV9; size: NA; J: TRBJ2-7; DNA: TGTGCCAGCAGCGGCCATAGCGGGGGCCTAGTTTCCTACGAGCAGTACTTC; CDR3: CASSGHSGGLVSYEQYF
D: NA; V: TRBV18; size: NA; J: TRBJ2-2; DNA: TGTGCCAGCTCACGGGCGCACCCCGGGGAGCTGTTTTTT; CDR3: CASSRAHPGELFF
D: NA; V: TRBV28; size: NA; J: TRBJ1-2; DNA: TGTGCCACGACAGTGCCTAACTATGGCTACACCTTC; CDR3: CATTVPNYGYTF
D: NA; V: TRBV7-9; size: NA; J: TRBJ1-2; DNA: TGTGCCAGCAGCCCAGGGCTCTATGGCTACACCTTC; CDR3: CASSPGLYGYTF
D: TRBD1; V: TRBV6-1; size: NA; J: TRBJ1-4; DNA: TGTGCCATTTCGACAGGGGCTAATGAAAAACTGTTTTTT; CDR3: CAISTGANEKLFF
D: TRBD1; V: TRBV6-1; size: NA; J: TRBJ2-7; DNA: TGTGCCAGCAGGGGGACAGGGAACTACGAGCAGTACTTC; CDR3: CASRGTGNYEQYF
D: NA; V: TRBV19; size: NA; J: TRBJ1-5; DNA: TGTGCCAGTAGGGGCAGGCTCTTCGATCAGCCCCAGCATTTT; CDR3: CASRGRLFDQPQHF
D: TRBD2; V: TRBV4-2; size: NA; J: TRBJ2-5; DNA: TGTGCCAGCAGCCAAGGAACTAGCGGTCACCGGGGGGCCCAGTACTTC; CDR3: CASSQGTSGHRGAQYF
D: NA; V: TRBV11-2; size: NA; J: TRBJ1-1; DNA: TGTGCCAGCAGCCCCCATTTAGGAGCAATGAACACTGAAGCTTTCTTT; CDR3: CASSPHLGAMNTEAFF
D: TRBD1; V: TRBV7-2; size: few; J: TRBJ1-2; DNA: TGTGCCAGCAGCTTAGGCGGACAGGGGGCACTTTCTGGCTACACCTTC; CDR3: CASSLGGQGALSGYTF
D: TRBD1; V: TRBV5-6; size: NA; J: TRBJ2-1; DNA: TGTGCCAGCAGCTGGGACAGGGGTTGGGAGCAGTTCTTC; CDR3: CASSWDRGWEQFF
D: TRBD2; V: TRBV15; size: NA; J: TRBJ2-3; DNA: TGTGCCACCAGCAGAGTTGCTAGCGGGGTGAGCACAGATACGCAGTATTTT; CDR3: CATSRVASGVSTDTQYF
D: TRBD1; V: TRBV11-3; size: NA; J: TRBJ1-1; DNA: TGTGCCAGCAGCCGACAGGGTTGGGACACTGAAGCTTTCTTT; CDR3: CASSRQGWDTEAFF
D: NA; V: TRBV2; size: medium-sized; J: TRBJ1-1; DNA: TGTGCCAGCAGCGGCAGGGCGATGAACACTGAAGCTTTCTTT; CDR3: CASSGRAMNTEAFF
D: NA; V: TRBV6-5; size: few; J: TRBJ1-2; DNA: TGTGCCAGCAGTTACCAGGGTATCAACTATGGCTACACCTTC; CDR3: CASSYQGINYGYTF
D: TRBD2; V: TRBV9; size: NA; J: TRBJ2-1; DNA: TGTGCCAGCAGCGTGGCGGGGGGGCTGTACAATGAGCAGTTCTTC; CDR3: CASSVAGGLYNEQFF
D: TRBD2; V: TRBV6-5; size: NA; J: TRBJ2-1; DNA: TGTGCCAGCAGTTTCTCGGGACTAGCGGGGAGCAATGAGCAGTTCTTC; CDR3: CASSFSGLAGSNEQFF
D: NA; V: TRBV27; size: few; J: TRBJ2-5; DNA: TGTGCCAGCAGTTTATTGGGAGGAGGGGAGACCCAGTACTTC; CDR3: CASSLLGGGETQYF
D: NA; V: TRBV5-1; size: NA; J: TRBJ2-7; DNA: TGCGCCAGCAGCTTGGTCATTAGCTCCTACGAGCAGTACTTC; CDR3: CASSLVISSYEQYF
D: TRBD2; V: TRBV29-1; size: NA; J: TRBJ2-2; DNA: TGCAGCGTTGAATTGGGGAGACTAGCGGGAGGGCCAGCGCTGCCTAGGCTGTTTTTT; CDR3: CSVELGRLAGGPALPRLFF
D: TRBD2; V: TRBV9; size: NA; J: TRBJ2-1; DNA: TGTGCCAGCAGCGCCCCTAGCGGACGAGCTTCCGAGCAGTTCTTC; CDR3: CASSAPSGRASEQFF
D: NA; V: TRBV10-3; size: NA; J: TRBJ1-3; DNA: TGTGCCATCAGCCCGACCGGGATCTCTGGAAACACCATATATTTT; CDR3: CAISPTGISGNTIYF